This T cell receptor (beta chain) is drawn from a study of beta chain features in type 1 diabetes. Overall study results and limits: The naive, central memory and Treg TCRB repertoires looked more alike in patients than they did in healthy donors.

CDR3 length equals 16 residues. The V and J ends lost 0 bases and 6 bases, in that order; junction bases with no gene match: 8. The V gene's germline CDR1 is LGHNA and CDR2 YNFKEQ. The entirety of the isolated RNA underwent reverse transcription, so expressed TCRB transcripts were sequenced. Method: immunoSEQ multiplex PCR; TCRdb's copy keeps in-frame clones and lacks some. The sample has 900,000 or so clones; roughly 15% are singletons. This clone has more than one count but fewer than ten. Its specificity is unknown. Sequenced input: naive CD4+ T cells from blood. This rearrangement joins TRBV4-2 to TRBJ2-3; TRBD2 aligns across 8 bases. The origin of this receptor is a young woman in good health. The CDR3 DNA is TGTGCCAGCAGCCAAGATGACAGCGGGAGCAAGGATACGCAGTATTTT. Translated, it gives CASSQDDSGSKDTQYF.